The 21 T cell receptor beta chains in this list originate from one sample, sequenced in a study of T-cell reconstitution after alpha-beta-depleted transplantation in children. A library of TCRbeta sequences, prepared with unique molecular identifiers, was generated. A single record per CDR3 protein comes from TCRdb applying MiXCR to the PCR reads. The profile shows about 500,000 distinct CDR3 sequences, approximately 10% of them singletons. The source material was PBMCs, mostly from graft donor cells, sampled 180 days after TCRalphabeta/CD19-depleted stem cell transplant. These receptors came from a female patient aged 2-9 years who had a stem cell transplant for aplastic anemia, so the T cells may come from the graft donor.

Here the CDR3 reads CSAGGLAGGNEQFF. DNA of the CDR3: TGCAGTGCCGGGGGACTAGCGGGGGGGAATGAGCAGTTCTTC. This rearrangement joins TRBV20-1 to TRBJ2-1; the match to TRBD2 covers 16 bases. V was clipped by 6 bases and J by 7 bases; unmatched bases: 3. CDR3 length equals 14 residues. Germline V gives CDR1 DFQATT, CDR2 SNEGSKA (reference sequence).

This clonotype was seen a handful of times. The V call is TRBV6-5, the J call TRBJ2-6, with D possibly being TRBD1 (6 bases). Trimming took 0 bases from V and 2 from J, leaving 8 bases between them. This CDR3 contains 16 residues. Per the germline V gene, CDR1 is MNHEY and CDR2 is SVGAGI. This CDR3 reads CASSYSQGTGANVLTF. In DNA, the CDR3 is TGTGCCAGCAGTTACTCCCAGGGGACTGGGGCCAACGTCCTGACTTTC.

The chain has TRBV7-9 and TRBJ2-7; 7 bases map to TRBD2. The V segment lost 5 bases and the J segment 4 bases; nucleotides outside the gene matches: 14. The CDR3 loop spans 16 amino acids. Germline V gene lookup returns CDR1 SEHNR and CDR2 FQNEAQ (reference sequence). The CDR3 here is CASSPPGLMTDYEQYF. The CDR3 DNA follows: TGTGCCAGCAGCCCCCCGGGACTAATGACAGATTACGAGCAGTACTTC.

The gene calls are TRBV10-2 and TRBJ2-3, with 14 bases fitting TRBD2. The CDR3 has 16 residues. Trimming removed 6 bases from V and 5 bases from J; junction bases left unmatched: 7. Per the germline V gene, CDR1 is WSHSY and CDR2 is SAAADI. The CDR3 sequence is CASSMGLAGAIDTQYF. The CDR3 DNA is TGCGCCAGCAGCATGGGACTAGCGGGAGCCATAGATACGCAGTATTTT.

This clonotype appeared a few times. This CDR3 reads CAISGGDSYYEQYV. For the CDR3, the DNA is TGTGCCATCAGTGGAGGGGATTCCTACTACGAGCAGTACGTC. V is TRBV10-3 and J is TRBJ2-7; D tentatively reads TRBD1 or TRBD2 (5 bases each). V was pared by 4 bases and J by 3 bases, with 13 bases between. CDR3 length: 14 residues. Germline V gene data show CDR1 as ENHRY and CDR2 as SYGVKD.

This clonotype has a handful of counts. The CDR3 sequence is CASSLARGQGGGDTQYF. Written as DNA, the CDR3 is TGTGCCAGCAGCTTGGCCAGGGGGCAGGGAGGTGGAGATACGCAGTATTTT. The J gene is TRBJ2-3, the V gene TRBV5-4; the match to TRBD1 covers 8 bases. The germline V gene has CDR1 SGHNT and CDR2 YYREEE (reference sequence). V was clipped by 0 bases and J by 5 bases; unmatched bases: 11. This CDR3 has 17 residues.

The J gene is TRBJ2-2, the V gene TRBV12-3 or TRBV12-4, with D perhaps assigned TRBD1 or TRBD2 (5 bases each). V lost 8 bases and J lost 9, with 19 bases in between. The CDR3 length is 14 residues. The CDR3 spells CASQRDGPRRELFF. The DNA for the CDR3 is TGTGCCAGCCAAAGGGACGGACCCAGGCGGGAGCTGTTTTTT.

In this sample, this clonotype turned up many times. This chain links TRBV9 with TRBJ2-7; TRBD1 matches at 9 bases. Trimming at V came to 3 bases and at J to 6 bases, leaving 1 base not matched to a gene. This CDR3 has 12 residues. Germline V gene sequence: CDR1 SGDLS, CDR2 YYNGEE. The CDR3 region has the DNA TGTGCCAGCAGCGAGGGACAGGGCGAGCAGTACTTC. Translated, it gives CASSEGQGEQYF.

This clonotype occurred many times. The gene calls are TRBV29-1 and TRBJ2-3; D possibly matches TRBD1 or TRBD2 (5 bases each). Germline CDR1 SQVTM, CDR2 ANQGSEA. V was trimmed by 4 bases and J by 6 bases, leaving 14 bases between them. The CDR3 is 13 amino acids. The CDR3: CSVGGSDADTQYF. The CDR3 DNA follows: TGCAGCGTTGGGGGGTCCGACGCGGATACGCAGTATTTT.

This clonotype occurred many times. The chain is built from TRBV12-3 or TRBV12-4 and TRBJ2-7; TRBD2 might be the D (6 bases). The V gene lost 7 bases and the J gene lost 2 bases, with 15 bases spanning the gap. The length of the CDR3 is 14 residues. The CDR3, as DNA: TGTGCCAGCAATCCTGCGGGGACCCCCTACGAGCAGTACTTC. This sequence encodes CASNPAGTPYEQYF.

This clonotype was seen a handful of times. The chain has TRBV4-3 and TRBJ2-3; 9 bases align to TRBD2. The CDR3 loop spans 14 amino acids. Trimming took 4 bases from V and 1 from J; bases not matched to a gene: 0. Looked up from germline, CDR1 is LGHNA and CDR2 is YSLEER. CDR3 nucleotides: TGCGCCAGCAGCCGACTAGCGGGCACAGATACGCAGTATTTT. Translated: CASSRLAGTDTQYF.

There are many counts of this clonotype. The V gene is TRBV5-1, the J gene TRBJ1-1; D ambiguous. Looked up from germline, CDR1 is SGHRS and CDR2 is YFSETQ. The CDR3 loop spans 16 amino acids. V dropped 5 bases and J dropped 0 bases, with 17 bases sitting between them. The CDR3 DNA reads TGCGCCAGCAGTCCCCCTAAAACGGGAATGAACACTGAAGCTTTCTTT. The encoded protein is CASSPPKTGMNTEAFF.

V gene TRBV4-3 combines with J gene TRBJ2-1; 10 bases line up with TRBD2. The junction had 2 bases not matched to a gene; V was cut back by 0 bases and J by 0 bases. CDR1 is LGHNA and CDR2 is YSLEER in the germline V gene. This CDR3 has 17 residues. CDR3 loop: CASSQEGLAYSYNEQFF. CDR3 coding DNA: TGCGCCAGCAGCCAAGAGGGACTAGCGTACTCCTACAATGAGCAGTTCTTC.

This clonotype came up a few times. The rearrangement joins TRBV6-5 to TRBJ1-1; 9 bases line up with TRBD1. This CDR3 is 16 amino acids long. CDR1 MNHEY and CDR2 SVGAGI come from the germline V gene. V trimming: 2 bases; J trimming: 2 bases; junction bases outside the gene matches: 6. The CDR3 protein is CASSYKGQGGNTEAFF. For the CDR3, the DNA is TGTGCCAGCAGTTACAAGGGACAGGGAGGCAACACTGAAGCTTTCTTT.

The chain has TRBV20-1 and TRBJ1-1; D remains ambiguous. The CDR3 totals 11 residues. In germline, CDR1 is DFQATT, CDR2 SNEGSKA (reference sequence). V was shortened by 5 bases and J by 11 bases, with 15 bases between the two germline ends. Here the CDR3 reads CSAQVALGAFF. The DNA for the CDR3 is TGCAGTGCTCAGGTGGCCCTGGGTGCTTTCTTT.

This clonotype was detected only a few times. The CDR3 nucleotides are TGCGCCAGCAGCTCGAAGCCGGGACTAGCGGGGGTAGAGACCCAGTACTTC. Translating gives CASSSKPGLAGVETQYF. The chain uses TRBV5-1 and TRBJ2-5, with 14 bases matching TRBD2. The CDR3 sequence is 17 residues long. Trimming at V came to 3 bases and at J to 4 bases, leaving 8 bases not matched to a gene. From germline, CDR1 is SGHRS and CDR2 YFSETQ.

The chain carries TRBV12-3 or TRBV12-4 and TRBJ1-3; weak D call: TRBD1 (5 bases). The length of the CDR3 is 14 residues. Trimming took 3 bases from V and 4 from J, leaving 10 bases between them. The CDR3 nucleotides are TGTGCCAGCAGTTTTGGGGGGAAAGGAAACACCATATATTTT. Translated, it gives CASSFGGKGNTIYF.

In its sample, this clonotype was seen a few times. V and J are TRBV7-9 and TRBJ2-2, with 8 bases that match TRBD1. Germline V gives CDR1 SEHNR, CDR2 FQNEAQ (reference sequence). The V and J ends lost 3 bases and 4 bases, in that order; junction bases with no gene match: 10. The CDR3 runs 17 residues. Written as DNA, the CDR3 is TGTGCCAGCAGCTTTTCCACCGGGACAGGCCTCACCGGGGAGCTGTTTTTT. This encodes CASSFSTGTGLTGELFF.

This clonotype came up a few times. The chain employs TRBV12-3 or TRBV12-4 and TRBJ2-7; 10 positions match TRBD2. V lost 3 bases, J lost 5 bases, and 7 bases stayed unmatched. The CDR3 sequence is 15 residues long. CDR3 in DNA: TGTGCCAGCAGTTTTACTAGCGGGACAAAACACGAGCAGTACTTC. Its translation: CASSFTSGTKHEQYF.

The chain uses TRBV27 and TRBJ2-7, with 8 nucleotides matching TRBD1. CDR1 MNHEY and CDR2 SMNVEV come from the germline V gene (reference sequence). Trimming took 5 bases from V and 4 from J; bases not matched to a gene: 10. This CDR3 is 15 amino acids long. The CDR3 sequence: CASSDRGRAVYEQYF. The DNA for the CDR3 is TGTGCCAGCAGTGACAGGGGTCGGGCAGTGTACGAGCAGTACTTC.

The chain links TRBV20-1 to TRBJ1-1; the D is unclear. Trimming left V 0 bases short and J 0 bases short, with 8 bases between. The CDR3 extends over 14 amino acids. Germline V CDR1 and CDR2: DFQATT, SNEGSKA (reference sequence). The CDR3 loop is CSARDPRMNTEAFF. CDR3 coding DNA: TGCAGTGCTAGAGATCCGCGGATGAACACTGAAGCTTTCTTT.